This T cell receptor (beta chain) appears in the sequencing data of a study of vaccination effects on CD4 cells after COVID-19. For the study at large: Sample provision by two convalescent patients occurred 16 days and one week before vaccination. Whole-study findings and limits: Convalescent patients were few in the study, and early post-infection timepoints were absent.

The assay was immunoSEQ multiplex PCR, and TCRdb's table has in-frame clones only and misses some. The sample lists around 47,000 clones; around 66% were seen once. After expansion with viral peptide pools in the ViraFEST assay, antigen-specific CD4+ T cells were sequenced. With about 9 days of culture completed, CD4+ T cells were isolated. The person acquired a PCR-confirmed SARS-CoV-2 infection between March and December 2020. A word on this clone: The antigen remains unidentified.

Germline CDR1 MRHNA, CDR2 SNTAGT. The V segment lost 7 bases and the J segment 4 bases; nucleotides outside the gene matches: 16. The length of the CDR3 is 17 residues. The source material was CD4+ T cells from PBMCs cultured with a peptide pool, sampled before COVID-19 vaccination. This rearrangement joins TRBV6-4 to TRBJ2-1; TRBD2 matches at 7 bases. The source is a human donor who had a prior SARS-CoV-2 infection. The CDR3 sequence: CASIPRGSGKFYNEQFF. The CDR3 region has the DNA TGTGCCAGCATTCCACGGGGGAGCGGGAAATTTTACAATGAGCAGTTCTTC.